Below are 4 T cell receptor beta chains sequenced from a single sample in a study of chemoradiotherapy in HPV16-positive cancers. The table came from immunoSEQ multiplex PCR; TCRdb's copy has only in-frame clones and leaves some out. The table lists about 7,900 clones, 70% to 90% of them singletons. The sample was blood, taken from a patient who underwent chemoradiotherapy. Receptors originate from a human donor with HPV-associated anogenital cancer.

The V call is TRBV10-1, the J call TRBJ2-7, with TRBD1 as a possible D gene (6 bases). CDR3 size: 14 residues. The V gene's germline CDR1 is WNHNN and CDR2 SYGVQD (reference sequence). V shed 0 bases and J shed 5 bases, with 11 bases lying between them. The CDR3 DNA sequence: TGCGCCAGCAGTGAGTCAGGCAGGGGCAACGAGCAGTACTTC. The encoded protein is CASSESGRGNEQYF.

This chain connects TRBV7-9 to TRBJ2-7, with 12 bases identical to TRBD1. V shed 1 base, J shed 1 base, and the junction held 5 bases outside the gene matches. Germline CDR1 reads SEHNR; CDR2 reads FQNEAQ (reference sequence). This CDR3 has 17 residues. The CDR3 loop is CASSLVAGQGASYEQYF. The DNA for the CDR3 is TGTGCCAGCAGCTTAGTTGCGGGACAGGGGGCTTCCTACGAGCAGTACTTC.

This clone was observed once. This sequence joins TRBV5-1 and TRBJ2-2, with TRBD1 matching over 8 bases. This CDR3 comprises 14 residues. V was pared by 4 bases and J by 4 bases, with 3 bases of the junction left unmatched. CDR1 SGHRS and CDR2 YFSETQ come from the germline V gene. CDR3 region: CASSHGQGTGELFF. The CDR3 DNA reads TGCGCCAGCAGCCATGGACAGGGCACCGGGGAGCTGTTTTTT.

This chain links TRBV9 with TRBJ1-2, with D possibly TRBD1 on 5 matching bases. V was pared by 4 bases and J by 0 bases, with 13 bases between. The CDR3 length is 15 residues. Germline V lookup: CDR1 SGDLS, CDR2 YYNGEE. CDR3 amino acids: CASSPRDAANYGYTF. The CDR3 DNA reads TGTGCCAGCAGCCCCAGGGATGCGGCTAACTATGGCTACACCTTC.